This TCR beta chain was profiled in a study of CD4 T cells in relation to SARS-CoV-2 and coronaviruses. Comments on this clone: Antigen unknown.

TCRdb keeps only in-frame clones here, not all; method: immunoSEQ multiplex PCR. The sample gives 16,000 or so clones, around four fifths of which show up once; 35% to 50% is in the top ten. Before the COVID-19 pandemic, during about 2011-2019, CD4+ T cells were taken from unexposed donors. The cells were cultured for approximately ten days before CD4+ T cells were isolated. The CDR3 runs to 15 residues. Germline values: CDR1 SGHTA, CDR2 FQGTGA. V was trimmed by 3 bases and J by 2 bases, leaving 12 bases between them. This sequence joins TRBV7-3 and TRBJ2-3; possibly TRBD1 for D (6 bases). Sequencing was carried out using CD4+ T cells from PBMCs, cultured in vitro. The TCR was taken from a human donor in good health. CDR3 amino acids: CASSFRRGHTDTQYF. The CDR3 nucleotides are TGTGCCAGCAGCTTCCGCCGGGGACACACAGATACGCAGTATTTT.